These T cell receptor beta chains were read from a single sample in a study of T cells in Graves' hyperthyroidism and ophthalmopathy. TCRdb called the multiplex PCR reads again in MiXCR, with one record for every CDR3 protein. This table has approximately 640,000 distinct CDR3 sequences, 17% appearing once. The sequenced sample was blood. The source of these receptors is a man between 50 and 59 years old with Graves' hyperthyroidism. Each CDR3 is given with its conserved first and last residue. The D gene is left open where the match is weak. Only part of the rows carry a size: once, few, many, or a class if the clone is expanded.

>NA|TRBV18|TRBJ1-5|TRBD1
TGTGCCAGCTCACCCGGGACAGTCAGCAATCAGCCCCGGGATTTT
CASSPGTVSNQPRDF
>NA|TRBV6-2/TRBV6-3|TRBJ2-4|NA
TGTGCCTGCACGGGATACGGGGTCAAAAACATTCAGTACTTC
CACTGYGVKNIQYF
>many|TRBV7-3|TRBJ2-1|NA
TGTGCCAGCAGCTCAACCCCAACTGGGTACAATGAGCAGTTCTTC
CASSSTPTGYNEQFF
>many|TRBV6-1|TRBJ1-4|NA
TGTGCCAGCAGATTTCGGGGTGTCGAAAAACTGTTTTTT
CASRFRGVEKLFF
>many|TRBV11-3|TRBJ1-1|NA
TGTGCCAGCAGCTCTCAGACGGGGCAAAACACTGAAGCTTTCTTT
CASSSQTGQNTEAFF
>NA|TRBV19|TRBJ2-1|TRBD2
TGTGCCAGTAGTACAACTAGCGTCCACAATGAGCAGTTCTTC
CASSTTSVHNEQFF
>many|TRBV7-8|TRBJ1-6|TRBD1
TGTGCCAGCAGCCGGACAGGGGGACCCAAGAGCTCCTATAATTCACCCCTCCACTTT
CASSRTGGPKSSYNSPLHF
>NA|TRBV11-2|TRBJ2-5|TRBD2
TGTGCCAGCAGCTCAGCTCAAGGACTAGCGGGAGAGACCCAGTACTTC
CASSSAQGLAGETQYF
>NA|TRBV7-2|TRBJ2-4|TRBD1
TGTGCCAGCAGCTTTAGAGGGACAGGGGAAGGGAGCATTCAGTACTTC
CASSFRGTGEGSIQYF
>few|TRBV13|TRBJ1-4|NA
TGTGCCAGCAGATTAAGTTCTGAAAAACTGTTTTTT
CASRLSSEKLFF
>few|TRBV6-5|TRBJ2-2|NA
TGTGCCAGCAGTTACTCGTTATGGAACACCGGGGAGCTGTTTTTT
CASSYSLWNTGELFF
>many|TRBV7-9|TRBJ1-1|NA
TGTGCCAGCAGCTTGGCGAGCACTGAAGCTTTCTTT
CASSLASTEAFF
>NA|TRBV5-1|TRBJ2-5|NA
TGCGCCAGCAGTATCAACGAGGTCACCCAGTACTTC
CASSINEVTQYF
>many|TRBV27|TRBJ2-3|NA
TGTGCCAGCAGTCGGCTTGCTAGCGCTAGCAGACACACAGATACGCAGTATTTT
CASSRLASASRHTDTQYF
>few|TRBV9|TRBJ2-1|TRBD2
TGTGCCAGCAGCGTAGGGTCGCTAGCGGAGGACAATGAGCAGTTCTTC
CASSVGSLAEDNEQFF
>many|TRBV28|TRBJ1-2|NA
TGTGCCAGCAAGGAGGGTAACTATGGCTACACCTTC
CASKEGNYGYTF
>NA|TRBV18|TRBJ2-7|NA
TGTGCCAGCTCACCATACCAAGCCTACGAGCAGTACTTC
CASSPYQAYEQYF
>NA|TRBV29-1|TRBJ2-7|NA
TGCAGCGTTGTGTTCCCGAGCTCCTACGAGCAGTACTTC
CSVVFPSSYEQYF
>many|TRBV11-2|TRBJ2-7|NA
TGTGCCAGCAGCTTAACGTTAGGCGGAGGTGACGAGCAGTACTTC
CASSLTLGGGDEQYF
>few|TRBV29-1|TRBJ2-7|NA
TGCAGCGTTGAACAGGCGCAACCCTACGAGCAGTACTTC
CSVEQAQPYEQYF
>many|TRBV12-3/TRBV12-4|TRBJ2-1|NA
TGTGCCAGCAGTTTAACAGAAAGGAACTACAATGAGCAGTTCTTC
CASSLTERNYNEQFF
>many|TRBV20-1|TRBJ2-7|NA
TGCAGTGCTAGAGACCCGACTAGCTCCTACGAGCAGTACTTC
CSARDPTSSYEQYF
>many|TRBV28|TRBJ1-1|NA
TGTGCCAGCACCCCCCAGGGACGCCGGAGGGAGGACACTGAAGCTTTCTTT
CASTPQGRRREDTEAFF
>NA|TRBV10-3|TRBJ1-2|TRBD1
TGTGCCATCAGTGAGTCCCCAGGGGGTTTACCCTATGGCTACACCTTC
CAISESPGGLPYGYTF
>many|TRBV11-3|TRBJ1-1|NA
TGTGCCAGCAGCTTTAGTCTGGGCACTGAAGCTTTCTTT
CASSFSLGTEAFF
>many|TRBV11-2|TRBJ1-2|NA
TGTGCCAGCAACGGGGGCCGGTACTATGGCTACACCTTC
CASNGGRYYGYTF
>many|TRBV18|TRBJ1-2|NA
TGTGCCAGCAGCCCTCCTGGGGGCTATGGCTACACCTTC
CASSPPGGYGYTF
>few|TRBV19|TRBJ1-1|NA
TGTGCCAGTAGTTTTTCCAGGGGTTTCAACACTGAAGCTTTCTTT
CASSFSRGFNTEAFF
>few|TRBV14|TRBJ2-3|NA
TGTGCCAGCAGGCCCGGGACGTCTAGCACAGATACGCAGTATTTT
CASRPGTSSTDTQYF
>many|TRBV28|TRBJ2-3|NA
TGTGCCAGCAGTTTACGCGGGTACACAGATACGCAGTATTTT
CASSLRGYTDTQYF
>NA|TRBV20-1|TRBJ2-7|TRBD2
TGCAGTGCTAGATTACTAGCGGGGAGCTCCTACGAGCAGTACTTC
CSARLLAGSSYEQYF
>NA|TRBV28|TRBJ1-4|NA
TGTGCCAGCACCAAAGGTCGACGAGATCGGGAAAAACTGTTTTTT
CASTKGRRDREKLFF
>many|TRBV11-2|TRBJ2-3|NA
TGTGCCAGCAGCTTAGCGGCGAATACGCAGTATTTT
CASSLAANTQYF